This TCR beta chain was obtained from a study of vaccination effects on CD4 cells after COVID-19. Culture proceeded for approximately nine days, and CD4+ T cells were then isolated. With respect to this clone: Its cognate antigen is unknown. A junction end diverges from the germline sequence, so it may reflect a read error.

Germline CDR1 SGHRS, CDR2 YFSETQ. This CDR3 is 12 amino acids long. Here immunoSEQ multiplex PCR was the method, and the copy in TCRdb shows in-frame clones only, minus some. Of under 50,000 clones listed, roughly 74% were seen once; the top ten hold 8.5% to 10%. The V gene is TRBV5-1, the J gene TRBJ1-2; no clear D. This TCR came from a human donor who had a prior SARS-CoV-2 infection. This specimen consisted of CD4+ T cells from PBMCs cultured without peptide, obtained before COVID-19 vaccination. The DNA of the CDR3 is TGCGCCAGCAGCCTCGAGGAGGGTCAACCGTACTTC. This codes for CASSLEEGQPYF.